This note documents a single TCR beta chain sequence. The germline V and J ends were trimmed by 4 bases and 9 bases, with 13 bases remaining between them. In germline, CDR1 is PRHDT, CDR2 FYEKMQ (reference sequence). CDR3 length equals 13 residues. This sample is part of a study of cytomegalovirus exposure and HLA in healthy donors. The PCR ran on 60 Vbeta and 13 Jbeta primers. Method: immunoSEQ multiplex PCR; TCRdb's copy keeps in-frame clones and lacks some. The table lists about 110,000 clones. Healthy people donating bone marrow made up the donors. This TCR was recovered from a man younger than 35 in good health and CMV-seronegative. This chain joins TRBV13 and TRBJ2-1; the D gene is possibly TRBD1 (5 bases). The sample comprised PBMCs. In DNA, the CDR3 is TGTGCCAGCAGCTCCGGAAGGGGAAGTGAGCAGTTCTTC. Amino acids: CASSSGRGSEQFF.